These 13 T cell receptor beta chains share one sample of origin, sequenced in a study of radiation and T cells in renal cell carcinoma. The time point: blood 2 weeks post-SBRT. Treatment defined: 15 Gy SBRT to primary tumor, nephrectomy 4 weeks later. The data were produced by immunoSEQ multiplex PCR, yet TCRdb's version contains in-frame clones alone and is incomplete. This repertoire shows about 130,000 clones, roughly four fifths found once; its top ten account for roughly 6%. This specimen consisted of blood, obtained from a patient whose treatment included radiotherapy and nephrectomy. All receptors derive from a man aged 50 to 59 with renal cell carcinoma.

This chain connects TRBV2 to TRBJ1-1; D unclear. The V and J ends lost 3 bases and 3 bases respectively, with 11 bases between them. CDR1 is SNHLY, CDR2 FYNNEI, per germline. This CDR3 contains 14 residues. CDR3 bases: TGTGCCAGCAGTGATGAAGGTAGTGACACTGAAGCTTTCTTT. Translating gives CASSDEGSDTEAFF.

The chain couples TRBV5-1 to TRBJ2-7, with 9 bases that match TRBD2. This CDR3 spans 15 amino acids. Trimming cost V 1 base and J 4 bases; bases outside gene matches: 6. The germline V gene encodes CDR1 SGHRS and CDR2 YFSETQ. The CDR3 DNA reads as TGCGCCAGCAGCTTGTTAGCGGGAGCTGAGTACGAGCAGTACTTC. This sequence encodes CASSLLAGAEYEQYF.

The J gene is TRBJ2-2, the V gene TRBV5-1; D unresolved. The length of the CDR3 is 12 residues. Per germline, CDR1 SGHRS and CDR2 YFSETQ. Trimming shortened V by 3 bases and J by 7 bases, and 7 bases separated the two germline ends. The CDR3: CASSSDGGELFF. CDR3 in DNA: TGCGCCAGCAGCTCGGACGGCGGGGAGCTGTTTTTT.

The chain joins TRBV7-2 to TRBJ1-2; no definite D call. V was clipped by 2 bases and J by 3 bases, with 10 bases between them. CDR1 is SGHTA, CDR2 FQGNSA, per germline. This CDR3 region has 14 residues. CDR3 in amino acids: CASSLNGQHYGYTF. The CDR3 coding sequence is TGTGCCAGCAGCTTAAATGGGCAGCACTATGGCTACACCTTC.

The chain recombines TRBV9 with TRBJ2-1; D ambiguous. Trimming took off 4 bases at V and 8 bases at J, with 19 bases between the two ends. The CDR3 has 15 amino acids. Looked up from germline, CDR1 is SGDLS and CDR2 is YYNGEE. DNA of the CDR3: TGTGCCAGCAGCTCGGGTCAGGACCTCAGTGATGAGCAGTTCTTC. The encoded protein is CASSSGQDLSDEQFF.

This clone was detected a few times. This rearrangement joins TRBV2 to TRBJ1-2; D gene uncertain. Germline CDR1 reads SNHLY; CDR2 reads FYNNEI. V was cut by 5 bases and J by 0 bases, with 7 bases left in between. CDR3 length: 13 residues. CDR3 loop: CASSTRANYGYTF. The DNA of the CDR3 is TGTGCCAGCAGTACGCGGGCTAACTATGGCTACACCTTC.

The V and J genes are TRBV4-3 and TRBJ2-1; TRBD2 is a possible D gene (6 bases). The CDR3 consists of 17 residues. Germline lookup yields CDR1 LGHNA and CDR2 YSLEER. Trimming shortened V by 0 bases and J by 13 bases, and 25 bases separated the two germline ends. CDR3 region: CASSQEGLRAPRGDQFF. The CDR3 nucleotides are TGCGCCAGCAGCCAAGAGGGACTCAGGGCCCCTAGAGGAGACCAGTTCTTC.

Details on this clone: The same CDR3 is also encoded by other DNA sequences in this sample. The V and J genes are TRBV5-1 and TRBJ2-5, with D perhaps matching TRBD2 (6 bases). CDR3 length: 14 amino acids. The germline CDR1 and CDR2 sequences are SGHRS and YFSETQ. Trimming stripped 2 bases from V and 2 bases from J, with 10 bases between. The CDR3 coding sequence is TGCGCCAGCAGCTTAACCGGGACTCAAGAGACCCAGTACTTC. It translates to CASSLTGTQETQYF.

As concerns this clone: The junction departs from the called germline gene at one end, perhaps through a read error. The rearrangement joins TRBV5-5 to TRBJ1-1; D ambiguous. Germline V gene sequence: CDR1 SGHKS, CDR2 YYEKEE (reference sequence). This CDR3 region has 15 residues. The CDR3 region is CASSLFPGWNPEAFF. The DNA of the CDR3 is TGTGCCAGCAGCTTGTTTCCGGGTTGGAACCCTGAAGCTTTCTTT.

V gene TRBV30 combines with J gene TRBJ2-3; 7 nucleotides agree with TRBD2. J gave up 4 bases and V 2 bases, and 18 bases lay outside the gene matches. Germline loops: CDR1 GTSNPN, CDR2 SVGIG (reference sequence). The CDR3 has 18 residues. CDR3 nucleotides: TGTGCCTGGAGTCTGACTGGCGGGGGTTCAATGAGTGCAGATACGCAGTATTTT. It translates to CAWSLTGGGSMSADTQYF.

The rearrangement joins TRBV19 to TRBJ1-1, with D perhaps TRBD1 (5 bases). CDR3 size: 14 residues. Germline CDR1 LNHDA, CDR2 SQIVND (reference sequence). Trimming left V 6 bases short and J 1 base short, with 12 bases between. Here the CDR3 DNA reads TGTGCCAGTAGCTCATACAGGAAGAACACTGAAGCTTTCTTT. Amino acid sequence: CASSSYRKNTEAFF.

For the CDR3, the DNA is TGTGCCAGCACTCGACAGCCCTTCAATGAGCAGTTCTTC. The encoded protein is CASTRQPFNEQFF. The chain employs TRBV6-4 and TRBJ2-1; a possible D gene is TRBD1 (5 bases). Germline V gene data show CDR1 as MRHNA and CDR2 as SNTAGT. The germline V and J ends were trimmed by 7 bases and 6 bases, with 13 bases remaining between them. There are 13 residues in the CDR3.

The rearrangement uses TRBV2 and TRBJ2-7; 10 nucleotides line up with TRBD2. CDR3 length equals 14 residues. The J segment lost 3 bases and the V segment lost 7 bases, leaving 6 bases of the junction unmatched. Germline CDR1 reads SNHLY; CDR2 reads FYNNEI. The CDR3 coding sequence is TGTGCCAGCATTCTTAGCGGGAGGAGCTACGAGCAGTACTTC. Translating it yields CASILSGRSYEQYF.